Following are 24 T cell receptor beta chains from one sample sequenced in a study of PD-1 blockade in mismatch repair-deficient tumors. Profiling relied on immunoSEQ multiplex PCR, and the TCRdb table lists in-frame clones only, not all of them. Among 75,000 to 80,000 clones, around 80% were seen once, and the ten largest hold around 5.1%. The sequenced sample was peripheral blood, obtained 44 weeks after starting pembrolizumab. Source of these receptors: an adult with mismatch repair-deficient cancer.

As to this clone: One junction end does not reproduce the germline sequence, and a read error may be involved. The chain links TRBV7-7 to TRBJ2-1; D is unclear. CDR1 and CDR2 (germline): SSHAT, FNYEAQ (reference sequence). CDR3 size: 13 residues. CDR3 sequence reads: CASSLGKYNEQFF. The CDR3 region has the DNA TGTGCTAGCAGCTTAGGGAAGTACAATGAGCAGTTCTTC.

This chain connects TRBV7-3 to TRBJ2-7; 7 nucleotides align to TRBD2. Germline CDR1 SGHTA, CDR2 FQGTGA. The trim removed 4 bases at V and 7 bases at J, leaving 1 base unmatched. This CDR3 comprises 11 residues. The CDR3 bases are TGTGCCAGCAGCTGGGGACTAGAGCAGTACTTC. Its protein product is CASSWGLEQYF.

This clone was counted only a few times. The genes are TRBV5-4 and TRBJ2-7, with D perhaps TRBD2 (5 bases). Germline CDR1 reads SGHNT; CDR2 reads YYREEE (reference sequence). The V and J ends lost 4 bases and 7 bases respectively, with 15 bases between them. The CDR3 consists of 13 residues. Written as DNA, the CDR3 is TGTGCCAGCAGCGTGATCCTAGCTGATGAGCAGTACTTC. This sequence encodes CASSVILADEQYF.

DNA for the CDR3: TGTGCCAGCAGCTTAGAGGGGAGAGGGGGAAACTATGGCTACACCTTC. This translates into CASSLEGRGGNYGYTF. This chain links TRBV11-3 with TRBJ1-2, with TRBD1 as a possible D gene (6 bases). Trimming took off 0 bases at V and 2 bases at J, with 13 bases between the two ends. The CDR3 has 16 amino acids. Per germline, CDR1 SGHNT and CDR2 YENEEA.

The chain combines TRBV7-9 with TRBJ2-1; 7 nucleotides agree with TRBD2. CDR3 length: 13 residues. CDR1 SEHNR and CDR2 FQNEAQ come from the germline V gene (reference sequence). J gave up 4 bases and V 4 bases, and 1 base lay outside the gene matches. CDR3: CASSWRGYNEQFF. Here the CDR3 DNA reads TGTGCCAGCAGCTGGCGGGGGTACAATGAGCAGTTCTTC.

The chain is built from TRBV29-1 and TRBJ1-4; no clear D gene. Germline CDR1 SQVTM, CDR2 ANQGSEA. The V gene lost 1 base and the J gene lost 5 bases, with 11 bases spanning the gap. This CDR3 is built from 14 residues. This CDR3 is CSVEVLSLNEKLFF. The DNA of the CDR3 is TGCAGCGTTGAAGTGTTGTCGTTGAATGAAAAACTGTTTTTT.

The chain is built from TRBV10-3 and TRBJ2-5; D is tentatively TRBD1 or TRBD2 (5 bases each). This CDR3 has 14 residues. The germline gives CDR1 ENHRY, CDR2 SYGVKD. V lost 2 bases, J lost 3 bases, and 10 bases lay in between. DNA of the CDR3: TGTGCCATCAGTGAGCAGAGAGGGGAAGAGACCCAGTACTTC. This encodes CAISEQRGEETQYF.

The V call is TRBV9, the J call TRBJ1-1, with 10 bases lining up with TRBD1. Germline lookup yields CDR1 SGDLS and CDR2 YYNGEE. The CDR3 has 15 residues. The V segment lost 3 bases and the J segment 11 bases; nucleotides outside the gene matches: 13. CDR3 region: CASSEVPDRGFLAFF. The CDR3 DNA follows: TGTGCCAGCAGCGAGGTTCCGGACAGGGGGTTTCTTGCTTTCTTT.

The V gene is TRBV9, the J gene TRBJ1-2, with 8 bases matching TRBD1. Germline CDR1 reads SGDLS; CDR2 reads YYNGEE. CDR3 size: 14 residues. Trimming took 0 bases from V and 4 from J; bases not matched to a gene: 2. The DNA for the CDR3 is TGTGCCAGCAGCGTAGGGGACAGGCCCTATGGCTACACCTTC. Translating it yields CASSVGDRPYGYTF.

V usage is TRBV5-4 and J usage is TRBJ2-7, with TRBD1 matching 7 bases. This CDR3 is built from 14 residues. The ends lost 4 bases at V and 4 bases at J; junction bases unmatched: 8. The germline CDR1 and CDR2 sequences are SGHNT and YYREEE (reference sequence). Written as DNA, the CDR3 is TGTGCCAGCAGCCAAGTTCGGGACAGTTACGAGCAGTACTTC. This sequence encodes CASSQVRDSYEQYF. Filled out from reference TRBV5-4 and TRBJ2-7, the complete variable domain reads ETGVTQSPTHLIKTRGQQVTLRCSSQSGHNTVSWYQQALGQGPQFIFQYYREEENGRGNFPPRFSGLQFPNYSSELNVNALELDDSALYLCASSQVRDSYEQYFGPGTRLTVT.

CDR3 sequence: CATSRANTGQQETQYF. CDR3 in DNA: TGTGCCACCAGCAGAGCGAATACGGGACAGCAAGAGACCCAGTACTTC. The chain joins TRBV15 to TRBJ2-5; 7 nucleotides line up with TRBD1. The germline V gene has CDR1 LNHNV and CDR2 YYDKDF (reference sequence). There are 16 residues in the CDR3. The ends lost 1 base at V and 2 bases at J; junction bases unmatched: 7.

The rearrangement uses TRBV5-6 and TRBJ1-6; D is undetermined. CDR1 SGHDT and CDR2 YYEEEE come from the germline V gene. Trimming pared 4 bases from V and 0 bases from J, leaving 5 bases between. This CDR3 is built from 14 residues. CDR3 in amino acids: CASSISSYNSPLHF. Here the CDR3 DNA reads TGTGCCAGCAGCATCAGCTCCTATAATTCACCCCTCCACTTT.

The rearrangement joins TRBV11-2 to TRBJ2-5, with 13 bases lining up with TRBD2. This CDR3 has 16 amino acids. With V trimmed by 1 base and J by 5 bases, 4 bases remained unmatched. Per the germline V gene, CDR1 is SGHAT and CDR2 is FQNNGV. CDR3 residues: CASSLATSGRFETQYF. CDR3 nucleotides: TGTGCCAGCAGCTTAGCGACTAGCGGGAGGTTTGAGACCCAGTACTTC.

The J gene is TRBJ1-1, the V gene TRBV7-8, with D perhaps TRBD1 (5 bases). This CDR3 comprises 12 residues. The V end was cut by 4 bases, the J end by 6 bases, with 9 bases between. Germline CDR1 reads SGHVS; CDR2 reads FQNEAQ. DNA for the CDR3: TGTGCCAGCAGCTCTCTGGGGGCTGAAGCTTTCTTT. Protein: CASSSLGAEAFF.

The table lists this clone with a few counts. This chain uses TRBV7-9 with TRBJ2-2; 7 bases line up with TRBD1. This CDR3 region has 16 residues. Germline V gene data show CDR1 as SEHNR and CDR2 as FQNEAQ (reference sequence). V shed 5 bases and J 0 bases; nucleotides not matched to a gene: 6. This CDR3 reads CASSPNRGTNTGELFF. DNA of the CDR3: TGTGCCAGCAGCCCCAACAGGGGTACGAACACCGGGGAGCTGTTTTTT.

The V and J genes are TRBV10-2 and TRBJ2-3; either TRBD1 or TRBD2 may supply D (5 bases each). The CDR3 is 15 residues long. In germline, CDR1 is WSHSY, CDR2 SAAADI. The ends were cut back, 4 bases at V and 2 bases at J, with 13 bases in the middle. CDR3 sequence (DNA): TGCGCCAGCAGTGGATGGGGGAGTTCCACAGATACGCAGTATTTT. It encodes CASSGWGSSTDTQYF.

This chain connects TRBV20-1 to TRBJ2-7; TRBD2 is a possible D gene (6 bases). The CDR3 extends over 11 amino acids. Trimming cost V 6 bases and J 3 bases, with 9 bases left between them. Germline-derived CDR1 and CDR2 are DFQATT and SNEGSKA (reference sequence). The CDR3 loop reads CSAKTSYEQYF. The CDR3 coding sequence is TGCAGTGCAAAGACTAGCTACGAGCAGTACTTC.

The V call is TRBV27, the J call TRBJ2-2, with D hard to call. This CDR3 has 14 amino acids. V was cut by 5 bases and J by 4 bases, with 11 bases left in between. Germline CDR1 and CDR2: MNHEY and SMNVEV (reference sequence). The CDR3 DNA sequence: TGTGCCAGCAGTGCTTCGATCGGCACCGGGGAGCTGTTTTTT. It is translated as CASSASIGTGELFF.

The chain is built from TRBV5-1 and TRBJ2-7; D is undetermined. Germline CDR1 reads SGHRS; CDR2 reads YFSETQ. Trimming took off 1 base at V and 2 bases at J, with 13 bases between the two ends. This CDR3 region has 15 residues. This CDR3 reads CASSLTWHRTYEQYF. CDR3 in DNA: TGCGCCAGCAGCTTGACGTGGCATAGGACCTACGAGCAGTACTTC.

The gene calls are TRBV19 and TRBJ2-5, with 9 positions matching TRBD2. The J call is doubtful: the DNA matches TRBJ2-7 better. Looked up from germline, CDR1 is LNHDA and CDR2 is SQIVND (reference sequence). The CDR3 covers 15 residues. The CDR3 loop reads CASSHTAGGPYEQYF. CDR3 in DNA: TGTGCCAGTAGTCATACAGCGGGAGGCCCCTACGAGCAGTACTTC.

V and J are TRBV5-4 and TRBJ1-1; the D is unclear. CDR1 is SGHNT and CDR2 is YYREEE in the germline V gene (reference sequence). V shed 3 bases and J shed 4 bases, with 19 bases lying between them. This CDR3 contains 16 residues. The CDR3 DNA reads TGTGCCAGCAGCTCGGGGAGGAGGCTTCTTGGCACTGAAGCTTTCTTT. Translating gives CASSSGRRLLGTEAFF.

The V call is TRBV18, the J call TRBJ2-2; TRBD1 agrees at 7 bases. Unmatched junction bases numbered 13, after V lost 6 bases and J lost 6 bases. There are 16 residues in the CDR3. Germline V gene lookup returns CDR1 KGHSH and CDR2 LQKENI. The CDR3 here is CASSPPGQSAPGELFF. For the CDR3, the DNA is TGTGCCAGCTCCCCTCCGGGACAGTCGGCACCCGGGGAGCTGTTTTTT.

The CDR3 reads CASSVGFLGGGSYGYTF. Written as DNA, the CDR3 is TGTGCCAGCAGCGTAGGATTCCTAGGGGGGGGCAGCTATGGCTACACCTTC. This chain links TRBV9 with TRBJ1-2, with a tentative D call TRBD1 (6 bases). The CDR3 runs to 17 residues. The V end was cut by 0 bases, the J end by 4 bases, with 19 bases between. Per germline, CDR1 SGDLS and CDR2 YYNGEE. Together with reference TRBV9 and TRBJ1-2, the CDR3 gives the full variable domain: DSGVTQTPKHLITATGQRVTLRCSPRSGDLSVYWYQQSLDQGLQFLIQYYNGEERAKGNILERFSAQQFPDLHSELNLSSLELGDSALYFCASSVGFLGGGSYGYTFGSGTRLTVV.

This clone showed up just once. The DNA of the CDR3 is TGTGCCTGGAGCTGGGGGCAGGAGGTTAGCGAGCAGTTCTTC. Protein sequence: CAWSWGQEVSEQFF. The chain couples TRBV30 to TRBJ2-1, with D possibly matching TRBD1 (6 bases). The germline V and J ends were trimmed by 3 bases and 10 bases, with 19 bases remaining between them. This CDR3 has 14 amino acids. Germline V CDR1 and CDR2: GTSNPN, SVGIG (reference sequence).